The 26 T cell receptor beta chains below were found in one sample sequenced in a study of blood T cells in healthy people across ages. The second PCR ran roughly 7 to 12 cycles with a sample-barcoded 5' primer and J-beta primers. TCRdb redid the calling of the 5' RACE reads with MiXCR, one entry per CDR3 protein. This table has over 1,500,000 distinct CDR3 sequences, around 42% appearing once. The source material was blood. These receptors were collected from a human donor in good health.

This clonotype was counted a single time. This chain joins TRBV6-2 or TRBV6-3 and TRBJ1-2, with 8 bases matching TRBD1. Trimming cost V 11 bases and J 5 bases; bases outside gene matches: 7. CDR3 length equals 12 residues. Germline assignment: CDR1 MNHEY and CDR2 SVGEGT. CDR3 sequence reads: CAGSGQGYGYTF. The CDR3 DNA sequence: TGTGCCGGTTCTGGACAGGGTTATGGCTACACCTTC.

This chain joins TRBV15 and TRBJ2-7; D possibly corresponds to TRBD1 (5 bases). The CDR3 is 16 amino acids. V dropped 3 bases and J dropped 2 bases, with 17 bases sitting between them. The germline CDR1 and CDR2 sequences are LNHNV and YYDKDF (reference sequence). The CDR3 sequence: CATSSVTELKPYEQYF. CDR3 nucleotides: TGTGCCACCAGCAGTGTGACAGAATTGAAACCCTACGAGCAGTACTTC.

The gene calls are TRBV18 and TRBJ2-7; the D gene is possibly TRBD1 (5 bases). The CDR3 runs to 16 residues. Germline V gives CDR1 KGHSH, CDR2 LQKENI. V dropped 6 bases and J dropped 2 bases, with 20 bases sitting between them. This chain's CDR3 is CASSYTRLQDTYEQYF. CDR3 bases: TGTGCCAGCTCCTATACCCGGTTACAGGACACCTACGAGCAGTACTTC.

The chain joins TRBV18 to TRBJ1-4; tentative D call: TRBD1 (5 bases). There are 13 residues in the CDR3. V lost 3 bases, J lost 6 bases, and 8 bases lay in between. From germline, CDR1 is KGHSH and CDR2 LQKENI. Written as DNA, the CDR3 is TGTGCCAGCTCACCGGGGGTAGATGAAAAACTGTTTTTT. It yields the protein CASSPGVDEKLFF.

The chain joins TRBV7-2 to TRBJ1-3, with unresolved D. V was pared by 5 bases and J by 4 bases, with 12 bases between. The V gene's germline CDR1 is SGHTA and CDR2 FQGNSA. The CDR3 sequence is 14 residues long. The CDR3 region is CASSNTLGGNTIYF. The CDR3 coding sequence is TGTGCCAGCAGCAACACTCTCGGGGGAAACACCATATATTTT.

This clonotype was found a few times. This chain joins TRBV9 and TRBJ1-1; no firm D call. In germline, CDR1 is SGDLS, CDR2 YYNGEE. The CDR3 contains 15 residues. V lost 0 bases to trimming and J lost 2 bases, with 11 bases between them. The CDR3 reads CASSVEIEANTEAFF. The CDR3 nucleotides are TGTGCCAGCAGCGTAGAGATAGAAGCCAACACTGAAGCTTTCTTT.

A few counts support this clonotype. The V and J genes are TRBV30 and TRBJ2-1; tentatively, D is TRBD2 (5 bases). Trimming removed 3 bases from V and 3 bases from J, with 9 bases in between. This CDR3 spans 13 amino acids. In germline, CDR1 is GTSNPN, CDR2 SVGIG (reference sequence). CDR3 amino acids: CAWSGVVYNEQFF. Here the CDR3 DNA reads TGTGCCTGGAGCGGGGTAGTCTACAATGAGCAGTTCTTC.

This clonotype was counted only a few times. The J gene is TRBJ1-1, the V gene TRBV20-1; D is unclear. The CDR3 has 14 amino acids. Trimming removed 1 base at V and 0 bases at J, with 9 bases between. The germline CDR1 and CDR2 sequences are DFQATT and SNEGSKA (reference sequence). CDR3 nucleotides: TGCAGTGCTAGAGTCGCGGGCATGAACACTGAAGCTTTCTTT. It codes for CSARVAGMNTEAFF.

This rearrangement joins TRBV28 to TRBJ1-2, with 9 positions matching TRBD1. The germline V gene has CDR1 MDHEN and CDR2 SYDVKM. The CDR3 totals 18 residues. J gave up 2 bases and V 4 bases, and 14 bases lay outside the gene matches. The CDR3 spells CASSSFSGTGPLNYGYTF. As DNA, the CDR3 is TGTGCCAGCAGTTCCTTCTCCGGGACAGGGCCCTTGAACTATGGCTACACCTTC.

In this sample, this clonotype turned up a few times. This rearrangement joins TRBV11-2 to TRBJ2-7; 8 positions agree with TRBD2. The germline gives CDR1 SGHAT, CDR2 FQNNGV. V trimming: 3 bases; J trimming: 4 bases; junction bases outside the gene matches: 11. The CDR3 sequence is 16 residues long. The CDR3 sequence is CASSFRGLAGYYEQYF. The CDR3, as DNA: TGTGCCAGCAGCTTTCGTGGGTTAGCGGGGTATTACGAGCAGTACTTC. Complete variable domain (other parts from reference TRBV11-2 and TRBJ2-7): EAGVAQSPRYKIIEKRQSVAFWCNPISGHATLYWYQQILGQGPKLLIQFQNNGVVDDSQLPKDRFSAERLKGVDSTLKIQPAKLEDSAVYLCASSFRGLAGYYEQYFGPGTRLTVT.

V usage is TRBV20-1 and J usage is TRBJ2-7; the D is unclear. Germline V CDR1 and CDR2: DFQATT, SNEGSKA (reference sequence). V gave up 0 bases and J gave up 2 bases, with 14 bases separating them. The CDR3 is 15 amino acids. Here the CDR3 reads CSARDDSLYPYEQYF. CDR3 in DNA: TGCAGTGCTAGAGATGATAGTCTATATCCCTACGAGCAGTACTTC.

This clonotype has more than one count but fewer than ten. DNA of the CDR3: TGCGCCAGCAGGAACCGGGGGCAGATGGGGGGCTACACCTTC. Protein product: CASRNRGQMGGYTF. The rearrangement joins TRBV4-3 to TRBJ1-2; D is perhaps TRBD1 (6 bases). V was clipped by 6 bases and J by 8 bases, with 19 bases between them. Germline CDR1 LGHNA, CDR2 YSLEER. This CDR3 contains 14 residues.

This sequence joins TRBV15 and TRBJ2-1; the match to TRBD1 covers 7 bases. CDR1 and CDR2 from the germline V gene are LNHNV and YYDKDF (reference sequence). The junction had 8 bases not matched to a gene; V was cut back by 1 base and J by 8 bases. This CDR3 has 15 residues. The CDR3 spells CATSRVRAGGDEQFF. CDR3 nucleotide sequence: TGTGCCACCAGCAGAGTACGGGCAGGGGGAGATGAGCAGTTCTTC. The complete variable domain, with remaining parts taken from reference TRBV15 and TRBJ2-1, reads DAMVIQNPRYQVTQFGKPVTLSCSQTLNHNVMYWYQQKSSQAPKLLFHYYDKDFNNEADTPDNFQSRRPNTSFCFLDIRSPGLGDTAMYLCATSRVRAGGDEQFFGPGTRLTVL.

This clonotype was counted many times. The chain employs TRBV5-5 and TRBJ2-7; 10 bases are a match to TRBD1. Looked up from germline, CDR1 is SGHKS and CDR2 is YYEKEE (reference sequence). The length of the CDR3 is 14 residues. Trimming removed 3 bases from V and 2 bases from J; junction bases left unmatched: 2. The DNA of the CDR3 is TGTGCCAGCAGCTGGGACAGGGGCCCCTACGAGCAGTACTTC. This sequence encodes CASSWDRGPYEQYF.

This clonotype was seen only a few times. The gene calls are TRBV2 and TRBJ2-3; D not certain. The CDR3 consists of 11 residues. CDR1 is SNHLY and CDR2 is FYNNEI in the germline V gene. V lost 4 bases, J lost 9 bases, and 8 bases lay in between. CDR3 DNA: TGTGCCAGCAGTGGTGGGGTGACGCAGTATTTT. This sequence encodes CASSGGVTQYF.

This clonotype was observed a handful of times. The rearrangement links TRBV27 to TRBJ2-5; 10 bases match TRBD1. TRBJ2-4 explains the end of the DNA better; the J call may be wrong. Per germline, CDR1 MNHEY and CDR2 SMNVEV (reference sequence). The CDR3 contains 15 residues. As DNA, the CDR3 is TGTGCCAGCAGATCCGGGACAGGGGATGTGTACATTCAGTACTTC. This codes for CASRSGTGDVYIQYF.

The sample holds a few counts of this clonotype. The chain uses TRBV6-2 or TRBV6-3 and TRBJ2-1; D unresolved. Germline V gives CDR1 MNHEY, CDR2 SVGEGT. Trimming took 4 bases from V and 9 from J, leaving 10 bases between them. This CDR3 contains 12 residues. CDR3 DNA: TGTGCCAGCAGTTTACTTGGCGTTGAGCAGTTCTTC. This sequence encodes CASSLLGVEQFF.

V and J are TRBV6-2 or TRBV6-3 and TRBJ2-1; possible D gene TRBD2, 6 bases. Trimming pared 7 bases from V and 0 bases from J, leaving 16 bases between. Germline CDR1 is MNHEY and CDR2 is SVGEGT. The CDR3 is 16 residues long. The CDR3 DNA reads TGTGCCAGCAATCGCGGAGGGGCTCCCTCCTACAATGAGCAGTTCTTC. It yields the protein CASNRGGAPSYNEQFF.

This rearrangement joins TRBV5-1 to TRBJ1-2; a possible D gene is TRBD1 (5 bases). Germline-derived CDR1 and CDR2 are SGHRS and YFSETQ. The CDR3 runs 13 residues. Deletions cut 0 bases from V and 12 bases from J, with 15 bases between. The CDR3: CASSLVGDRGHTF. CDR3 DNA: TGCGCCAGCAGCTTGGTCGGGGATAGGGGCCACACCTTC.

This clonotype has more than one count but fewer than ten. The V and J genes are TRBV12-3 or TRBV12-4 and TRBJ1-4; no clear D gene. V was cut by 6 bases and J by 5 bases, with 13 bases left in between. The CDR3 is 14 amino acids. As DNA, the CDR3 is TGTGCCAGCAGACTCGGACGGCGGAATGAAAAACTGTTTTTT. Translating gives CASRLGRRNEKLFF.

A few counts support this clonotype. The chain is built from TRBV4-3 and TRBJ1-2; D uncertain. Trimming took off 1 base at V and 5 bases at J, with 20 bases between the two ends. The length of the CDR3 is 17 residues. Germline V gives CDR1 LGHNA, CDR2 YSLEER. The CDR3 region is CASSQVIVGNILYGYTF. The CDR3 DNA sequence: TGCGCCAGCAGCCAAGTTATCGTCGGAAACATCCTTTATGGCTACACCTTC.

The rearrangement uses TRBV28 and TRBJ2-7; no reliable D call. V shed 7 bases and J shed 3 bases, with 7 bases lying between them. The CDR3 is made up of 11 amino acids. Per germline, CDR1 MDHEN and CDR2 SYDVKM. CDR3 coding DNA: TGTGCCAGCAATATAAACTACGAGCAGTACTTC. Translated, it gives CASNINYEQYF. The full variable domain, completed using reference TRBV28 and TRBJ2-7, is DVKVTQSSRYLVKRTGEKVFLECVQDMDHENMFWYRQDPGLGLRLIYFSYDVKMKEKGDIPEGYSVSREKKERFSLILESASTNQTSMYLCASNINYEQYFGPGTRLTVT.

This chain connects TRBV29-1 to TRBJ2-5; the D is unclear. V was cut by 8 bases and J by 4 bases, with 20 bases left in between. Germline V gene lookup returns CDR1 SQVTM and CDR2 ANQGSEA. The CDR3 spans 14 residues. CDR3 DNA sequence: TGCAGCCACACCCTATCGCGTGGGGTAGAGACCCAGTACTTC. Protein sequence: CSHTLSRGVETQYF.

The gene calls are TRBV7-3 and TRBJ2-5, with D tentatively TRBD1 (6 bases). The tail of the sequence fits TRBJ2-7 better, so the J call may be wrong. Germline V CDR1 and CDR2: SGHTA, FQGTGA. This CDR3 is built from 16 residues. The CDR3 here is CASSYHWVDSPYEQYF. In nucleotides, the CDR3 is TGTGCCAGCAGCTACCATTGGGTGGACAGCCCCTACGAGCAGTACTTC.

This clonotype was observed many times. The chain combines TRBV29-1 with TRBJ2-7, with unresolved D. The V gene's germline CDR1 is SQVTM and CDR2 ANQGSEA. The CDR3 totals 11 residues. The germline V and J ends were trimmed by 5 bases and 3 bases, with 8 bases remaining between them. In DNA, the CDR3 is TGCAGCGTTTCTATCGGCTACGAGCAGTACTTC. Residues: CSVSIGYEQYF.

V is TRBV2 and J is TRBJ1-5; 7 bases fit TRBD1. With 5 bases clipped from V and 4 bases from J, the junction kept 5 bases outside the gene matches. This CDR3 contains 14 residues. CDR1 is SNHLY, CDR2 FYNNEI, per germline. The CDR3 is CASSSTTGNQPQHF. CDR3 nucleotide sequence: TGTGCCAGCAGTTCGACGACAGGGAATCAGCCCCAGCATTTT.